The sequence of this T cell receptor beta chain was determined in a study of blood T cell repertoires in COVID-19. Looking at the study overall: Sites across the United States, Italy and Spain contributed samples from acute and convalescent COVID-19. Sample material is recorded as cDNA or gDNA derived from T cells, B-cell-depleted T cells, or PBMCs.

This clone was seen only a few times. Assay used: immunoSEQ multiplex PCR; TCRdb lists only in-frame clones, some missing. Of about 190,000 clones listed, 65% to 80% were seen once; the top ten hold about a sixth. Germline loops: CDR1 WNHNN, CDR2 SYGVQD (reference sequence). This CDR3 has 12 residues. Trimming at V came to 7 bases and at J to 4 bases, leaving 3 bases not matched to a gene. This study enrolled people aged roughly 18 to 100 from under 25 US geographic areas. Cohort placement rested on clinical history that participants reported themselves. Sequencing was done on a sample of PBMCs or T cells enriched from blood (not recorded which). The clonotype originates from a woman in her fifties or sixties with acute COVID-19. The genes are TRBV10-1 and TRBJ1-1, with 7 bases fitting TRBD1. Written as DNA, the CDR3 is TGCGCCAGCAAGGGGGCTTTCACTGAAGCTTTCTTT. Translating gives CASKGAFTEAFF.